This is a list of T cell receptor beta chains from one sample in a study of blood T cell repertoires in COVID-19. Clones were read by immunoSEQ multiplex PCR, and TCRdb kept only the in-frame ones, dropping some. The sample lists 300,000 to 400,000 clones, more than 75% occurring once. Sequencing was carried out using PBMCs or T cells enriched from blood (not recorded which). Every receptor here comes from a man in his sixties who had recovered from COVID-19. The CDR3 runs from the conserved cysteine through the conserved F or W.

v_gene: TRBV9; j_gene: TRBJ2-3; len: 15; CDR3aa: CASTPGAAGTDTQYF
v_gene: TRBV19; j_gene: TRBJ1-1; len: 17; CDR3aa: CASSSVVATQSNTEAFF
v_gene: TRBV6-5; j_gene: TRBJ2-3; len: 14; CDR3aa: CASSYSVGAGGQYF
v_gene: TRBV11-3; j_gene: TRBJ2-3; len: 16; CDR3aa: CASSLGLARNTDTQYF
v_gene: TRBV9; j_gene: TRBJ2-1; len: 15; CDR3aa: CASSVVPAGANEQFF
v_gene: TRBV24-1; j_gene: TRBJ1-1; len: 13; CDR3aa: CATRNRLNTEAFF
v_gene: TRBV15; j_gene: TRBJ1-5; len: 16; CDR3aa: CATSRSPILSDQPQHF
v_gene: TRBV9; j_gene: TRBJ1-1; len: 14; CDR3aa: CASSWRGSVSEAFF
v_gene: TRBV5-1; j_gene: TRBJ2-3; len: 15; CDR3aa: CASSLGAGPTDTQYF
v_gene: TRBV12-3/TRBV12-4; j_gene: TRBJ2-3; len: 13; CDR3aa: CASSPVIPDTQYF
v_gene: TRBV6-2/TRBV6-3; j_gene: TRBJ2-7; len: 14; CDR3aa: CASSDPSGLYEQYF